These 16 T cell receptor beta chains were all obtained from the same sample, sequenced in a study of graft-versus-host responses after intestinal transplantation. Which antigens these TCRs recognize remains unknown. Here immunoSEQ multiplex PCR was the method, and the copy in TCRdb shows in-frame clones only, minus some. The profile shows 110,000 to 150,000 clones, 92% of them singletons. The material sequenced was unstimulated CD4+ T cells sorted from spleen or lymph node cells, taken before intestinal transplant. The receptor source for this set is a human donor who received an intestinal transplant.

The chain uses TRBV6-5 and TRBJ2-1; a weak D match, TRBD1 (6 bases). The CDR3 consists of 13 residues. Trimming removed 10 bases at V and 2 bases at J, with 12 bases between. Germline V gene sequence: CDR1 MNHEY, CDR2 SVGAGI. CDR3 sequence (DNA): TGTGCCACCACGGGACAACCCTACAATGAGCAGTTCTTC. Residues: CATTGQPYNEQFF.

The V gene is TRBV7-2, the J gene TRBJ1-2; 9 positions agree with TRBD1. V trimming: 5 bases; J trimming: 0 bases; junction bases outside the gene matches: 7. CDR3 length equals 16 residues. From germline, CDR1 is SGHTA and CDR2 FQGNSA. CDR3 loop: CASSPGTGGANYGYTF. For the CDR3, the DNA is TGTGCCAGCAGCCCAGGAACAGGGGGCGCTAACTATGGCTACACCTTC.

The genes are TRBV11-2 and TRBJ2-7; D is unresolved. The CDR3 has 11 residues. Trimming took off 3 bases at V and 2 bases at J, with 2 bases between the two ends. The germline CDR1 and CDR2 sequences are SGHAT and FQNNGV. CDR3 sequence (DNA): TGTGCCAGCAGCTTCACCTACGAGCAGTACTTC. Translating it yields CASSFTYEQYF.

This chain joins TRBV2 and TRBJ1-1; D ambiguous. The CDR3 consists of 13 residues. V shed 3 bases and J shed 5 bases, with 10 bases lying between them. Germline assignment: CDR1 SNHLY and CDR2 FYNNEI. This CDR3 reads CASSESSDTEAFF. In DNA, the CDR3 is TGTGCCAGCAGTGAGTCGAGTGATACTGAAGCTTTCTTT. The whole variable domain, remainder taken from reference TRBV2 and TRBJ1-1, is EPEVTQTPSHQVTQMGQEVILRCVPISNHLYFYWYRQILGQKVEFLVSFYNNEISEKSEIFDDQFSVERPDGSNFTLKIRSTKLEDSAMYFCASSESSDTEAFFGQGTRLTVV.

The chain recombines TRBV28 with TRBJ1-1; tentative D call: TRBD1 (6 bases). The CDR3 extends over 15 amino acids. Germline V gene lookup returns CDR1 MDHEN and CDR2 SYDVKM. V lost 4 bases and J lost 0, with 12 bases in between. CDR3 nucleotide sequence: TGTGCCAGCAGTTCTGGGACACGAATGAACACTGAAGCTTTCTTT. Translation gives CASSSGTRMNTEAFF.

J is TRBJ2-1 and V is TRBV5-1; 11 bases map to TRBD2. Trimming took 0 bases from V and 8 from J; bases not matched to a gene: 10. The CDR3 totals 17 residues. Germline CDR1 is SGHRS and CDR2 is YFSETQ. The CDR3 sequence: CASSLARLAGGRDEQFF. CDR3 nucleotide sequence: TGCGCCAGCAGCTTGGCCCGTCTAGCGGGAGGACGGGATGAGCAGTTCTTC.

The rearrangement uses TRBV6-1 and TRBJ1-5; tentatively, D is TRBD1 (6 bases). This CDR3 comprises 15 residues. From germline, CDR1 is MNHNS and CDR2 SASEGT. Trimming took off 6 bases at V and 6 bases at J, with 18 bases between the two ends. CDR3 sequence (DNA): TGTGCCAGCAGGCTTAAAATGGGGGGCACTCAGCCCCAGCATTTT. Translating gives CASRLKMGGTQPQHF.

The chain employs TRBV27 and TRBJ2-7; no clear D gene. Germline lookup yields CDR1 MNHEY and CDR2 SMNVEV (reference sequence). This CDR3 contains 13 residues. V lost 3 bases to trimming and J lost 4 bases, with 10 bases between them. CDR3 protein: CASSFNPGYEQYF. CDR3 coding DNA: TGTGCCAGCAGTTTTAACCCCGGGTACGAGCAGTACTTC.

The chain combines TRBV11-3 with TRBJ2-3, with TRBD1 matching 10 bases. The trim removed 1 base at V and 3 bases at J, leaving 7 bases unmatched. The CDR3 length is 17 residues. The germline CDR1 and CDR2 sequences are SGHNT and YENEEA. This chain's CDR3 is CASSLGDRGQATDTQYF. The CDR3 nucleotides read TGTGCCAGCAGCTTAGGCGACAGGGGGCAGGCGACAGATACGCAGTATTTT.

The CDR3 sequence: CAISGREANTGELFF. Here the CDR3 DNA reads TGTGCCATCAGTGGGAGGGAAGCGAACACCGGGGAGCTGTTTTTT. The chain couples TRBV10-3 to TRBJ2-2; D is perhaps TRBD2 (6 bases). V was clipped by 4 bases and J by 0 bases, with 9 bases between them. The CDR3 length is 15 residues. The germline gives CDR1 ENHRY, CDR2 SYGVKD.

The chain is built from TRBV27 and TRBJ2-3; 8 bases are shared with TRBD1. The trim removed 0 bases at V and 1 base at J, leaving 0 bases unmatched. The germline V gene has CDR1 MNHEY and CDR2 SMNVEV (reference sequence). CDR3 length: 15 amino acids. CDR3 protein: CASSLSGQGTDTQYF. The CDR3 DNA follows: TGTGCCAGCAGTTTATCGGGACAGGGCACAGATACGCAGTATTTT.

This clone was seen just once. J is TRBJ2-5 and V is TRBV28; 9 bases are a match to TRBD1. V shed 4 bases and J 4 bases; nucleotides not matched to a gene: 1. The CDR3 loop spans 13 amino acids. From germline, CDR1 is MDHEN and CDR2 SYDVKM. CDR3 loop: CASSSDRGETQYF. The CDR3 DNA reads as TGTGCCAGCAGTTCGGACAGGGGAGAGACCCAGTACTTC.

This chain joins TRBV15 and TRBJ2-3; 8 bases fit TRBD2. Germline lookup yields CDR1 LNHNV and CDR2 YYDKDF (reference sequence). With 3 bases clipped from V and 6 bases from J, the junction kept 5 bases outside the gene matches. The CDR3 consists of 14 residues. The CDR3 region is CATSSGGGRDTQYF. The CDR3 coding sequence is TGTGCCACCAGCAGCGGGGGGGGAAGGGATACGCAGTATTTT. The full variable domain, rest sourced from reference TRBV15 and TRBJ2-3, is DAMVIQNPRYQVTQFGKPVTLSCSQTLNHNVMYWYQQKSSQAPKLLFHYYDKDFNNEADTPDNFQSRRPNTSFCFLDIRSPGLGDTAMYLCATSSGGGRDTQYFGPGTRLTVL.

V and J are TRBV28 and TRBJ2-5, with 7 bases aligning to TRBD1. Near its end, the DNA agrees better with TRBJ2-7, so the J call may be wrong. Germline assignment: CDR1 MDHEN and CDR2 SYDVKM. The CDR3 is 14 residues long. CDR3 in amino acids: CASSSQTGLYEQYF. CDR3 sequence (DNA): TGTGCCAGCAGTTCGCAGACAGGGTTATACGAGCAGTACTTC.

V gene TRBV9 combines with J gene TRBJ2-1; 9 bases are a match to TRBD2. The J segment lost 5 bases and the V segment lost 1 base, leaving 16 bases of the junction unmatched. The CDR3 loop spans 19 amino acids. CDR1 SGDLS and CDR2 YYNGEE come from the germline V gene. The CDR3 DNA reads as TGTGCCAGCAGCGTAACAATTCCCGGGTTAGCGGGAGTAAACAATGAGCAGTTCTTC. Amino acid sequence: CASSVTIPGLAGVNNEQFF.

CDR3 region: CASSPPGSRNQPQHF. In DNA form, the CDR3 reads TGTGCCAGTAGTCCGCCGGGGAGCCGCAATCAGCCCCAGCATTTT. The chain is built from TRBV19 and TRBJ1-5; D unresolved. The germline V gene has CDR1 LNHDA and CDR2 SQIVND (reference sequence). Trimming removed 5 bases from V and 2 bases from J, with 13 bases in between. The CDR3 consists of 15 residues.